Included here is one TCR beta chain sequence, with context. Its antigen is not identified. The use of a sample-barcoded 5' primer and a J-beta primer mix characterized a second PCR of 7 to 11 cycles. TCRdb redid the calling of the 5' RACE reads with MiXCR, one entry per CDR3 protein. The repertoire holds 700,000 to 950,000 distinct CDR3 sequences, with around 40% as singletons. The data are from a study of blood T cells in healthy people across ages. Findings of the study overall: Compared with aged donors, long-lived donors showed fewer expanded clones, suggesting selection.

V shed 3 bases, J shed 1 base, and the junction held 10 bases outside the gene matches. Germline V gene lookup returns CDR1 MGHDK and CDR2 SYGVNS. This CDR3 spans 18 amino acids. Sequencing was performed on blood. The TCR originated in a woman aged 55-69 years in good health. This sequence joins TRBV25-1 and TRBJ2-5; TRBD1 matches at 11 bases. The CDR3 reads CASSDGQGAMETQETQYF. The CDR3 DNA follows: TGTGCCAGCAGTGACGGACAGGGGGCCATGGAAACCCAAGAGACCCAGTACTTC.